This passage covers 8 T cell receptor beta chains from one sample sequenced in a study of T cell responses to AZD1222 COVID-19 vaccine. Method: immunoSEQ multiplex PCR; TCRdb's copy keeps in-frame clones and lacks some. The sample contains under 150,000 clones, roughly 92% of which appear only once. Sequencing used peripheral blood, obtained 28 days after the second AZD1222 dose. The receptor set was obtained from an adult who received the AZD1222 COVID-19 vaccine.

CDR3 sequence: CASSSGGPYGYTF. CDR3 in DNA: TGTGCCAGCAGCTCAGGGGGGCCCTATGGCTACACCTTC. The chain has TRBV7-2 and TRBJ1-2, with 7 bases that match TRBD1. The V segment lost 4 bases and the J segment 4 bases; nucleotides outside the gene matches: 3. Germline CDR1 is SGHTA and CDR2 is FQGNSA. The CDR3 has 13 residues.

The rearrangement uses TRBV19 and TRBJ1-1; D not certain. This CDR3 is 14 amino acids long. With 3 bases removed from V and 1 base from J, the gap between germline ends came to 9 bases. Germline CDR1 LNHDA, CDR2 SQIVND (reference sequence). CDR3 coding DNA: TGTGCCAGTAGTATTGACGTAACGAACACTGAAGCTTTCTTT. As protein: CASSIDVTNTEAFF.

The gene calls are TRBV6-2 or TRBV6-3 and TRBJ2-5; 11 bases fit TRBD2. Trimming at V came to 2 bases and at J to 1 base, leaving 9 bases not matched to a gene. Germline loops: CDR1 MNHEY, CDR2 SVGEGT. The CDR3 length is 18 residues. CDR3 nucleotide sequence: TGTGCCAGCAGTTACCTAACGGGACTAGCGGTTCTCCAAGAGACCCAGTACTTC. This codes for CASSYLTGLAVLQETQYF.

This clone was observed a few times. V is TRBV2 and J is TRBJ2-7; D gene uncertain. Trimming shortened V by 2 bases and J by 6 bases, and 14 bases separated the two germline ends. The CDR3 is 14 amino acids. The germline CDR1 and CDR2 sequences are SNHLY and FYNNEI. CDR3 region: CASSENPDWAEQYF. In DNA, the CDR3 is TGTGCCAGCAGTGAAAATCCCGACTGGGCCGAGCAGTACTTC. Full variable domain (rest looked up from reference TRBV2 and TRBJ2-7): EPEVTQTPSHQVTQMGQEVILRCVPISNHLYFYWYRQILGQKVEFLVSFYNNEISEKSEIFDDQFSVERPDGSNFTLKIRSTKLEDSAMYFCASSENPDWAEQYFGPGTRLTVT.

The J gene is TRBJ2-7, the V gene TRBV4-3; 9 bases match TRBD2. The germline V gene encodes CDR1 LGHNA and CDR2 YSLEER. The CDR3 is 17 amino acids. J was trimmed by 0 bases and V by 0 bases; bases with no gene match: 6. CDR3 sequence: CASSQESLAGPSYEQYF. CDR3 nucleotides: TGCGCCAGCAGCCAAGAGAGCCTAGCGGGGCCCTCCTACGAGCAGTACTTC.

V and J are TRBV9 and TRBJ1-1; D remains unclear. The CDR3 consists of 15 residues. V lost 0 bases, J lost 2 bases, and 11 bases lay in between. CDR1 SGDLS and CDR2 YYNGEE come from the germline V gene. The CDR3: CASSVASAGNTEAFF. Written as DNA, the CDR3 is TGTGCCAGCAGCGTAGCGTCTGCGGGAAACACTGAAGCTTTCTTT.

V gene TRBV19 combines with J gene TRBJ2-3; D is possibly TRBD2 (6 bases). Germline CDR1 is LNHDA and CDR2 is SQIVND (reference sequence). The length of the CDR3 is 19 residues. Trimming removed 6 bases at V and 1 base at J, with 26 bases between. The CDR3 DNA reads TGTGCCAGTAGGGGACTTCCCACTCTAGGGCAGCGGGGCACAGATACGCAGTATTTT. It codes for CASRGLPTLGQRGTDTQYF.

This rearrangement joins TRBV20-1 to TRBJ1-3; D call uncertain. V was shortened by 4 bases and J by 4 bases, with 5 bases between the two germline ends. The V gene's germline CDR1 is DFQATT and CDR2 SNEGSKA (reference sequence). The CDR3 sequence is 11 residues long. CDR3 coding DNA: TGCAGTGCTATTCCCGGAAACACCATATATTTT. Translated: CSAIPGNTIYF.